Below are 8 T cell receptor beta chains sequenced from a single sample in a study of radiotherapy plus CTLA-4 blockade in lung cancer. This table comes from immunoSEQ multiplex PCR, and its TCRdb copy is limited to in-frame clones, with some not included. The data show tens of thousands of clones, with around 80% seen just once and about 2.9% held by the top ten. Specimen: peripheral blood, collected from a patient treated with radiotherapy plus ipilimumab. These receptors originate from a human donor with non-small cell lung cancer who had a partial response to radiotherapy plus ipilimumab.

CDR3 sequence reads: CASSQGSRGQAEAFF. The CDR3 DNA sequence: TGTGCCAGCAGCCAAGGCTCGAGGGGGCAGGCTGAAGCTTTCTTT. This chain links TRBV4-2 with TRBJ1-1; the match to TRBD1 covers 7 bases. This CDR3 has 15 residues. V trimming: 1 base; J trimming: 6 bases; junction bases outside the gene matches: 8. Germline assignment: CDR1 LGHNA and CDR2 YNFKEQ.

This clone has a handful of counts. V usage is TRBV5-6 and J usage is TRBJ1-2; 12 nucleotides match TRBD1. The CDR3 has 15 amino acids. Trimming at V came to 4 bases and at J to 7 bases, leaving 8 bases not matched to a gene. CDR1 SGHDT and CDR2 YYEEEE come from the germline V gene. The CDR3 is CASSLWDRGQGGYTF. In DNA, the CDR3 is TGTGCCAGCAGCCTCTGGGACAGGGGGCAGGGTGGCTACACCTTC.

Regarding this clone: At one end, the junction sequence differs from germline, possibly due to a read error. The V and J genes are TRBV5-1 and TRBJ2-7, with 8 bases that match TRBD2. This CDR3 contains 13 residues. CDR1 and CDR2 from the germline V gene are SGHRS and YFSETQ. CDR3 bases: TGCGCCAGCAGCGCAACGGTCGGGGGGGTTAAGGACTTC. It encodes CASSATVGGVKDF. The full variable domain, completed using reference TRBV5-1 and TRBJ2-7, is KAGVTQTPRYLIKTRGQQVTLSCSPISGHRSVSWYQQTPGQGLQFLFEYFSETQRNKGNFPGRFSGRQFSNSRSEMNVSTLELGDSALYLCASSATVGGVKDFGPGTRLTVT.

The chain is built from TRBV4-2 and TRBJ2-7, with D possibly matching TRBD2 (6 bases). Germline V CDR1 and CDR2: LGHNA, YNFKEQ. The V end was cut by 4 bases, the J end by 0 bases, with 13 bases between. The CDR3 has 15 amino acids. The CDR3 DNA reads as TGTGCCAGCAGCCGCGACCGGGGGAGCTCCTACGAGCAGTACTTC. It specifies CASSRDRGSSYEQYF.

The rearrangement links TRBV18 to TRBJ1-6; 10 nucleotides line up with TRBD1. The germline V gene encodes CDR1 KGHSH and CDR2 LQKENI. The CDR3 consists of 16 residues. The V and J ends lost 6 bases and 10 bases, in that order; junction bases with no gene match: 12. In DNA, the CDR3 is TGTGCCAGCTCTCTCGCACAGGGGACAGGGGTCTCACCCCTCCACTTT. Its protein product is CASSLAQGTGVSPLHF.

V is TRBV7-2 and J is TRBJ1-1, with a possible D match to TRBD1 (5 bases). Trimming stripped 5 bases from V and 4 bases from J, with 14 bases between. Germline V CDR1 and CDR2: SGHTA, FQGNSA. The CDR3 has 14 amino acids. In DNA, the CDR3 is TGTGCCAGCAGCAGATGGTCGGGGGTCACTGAAGCTTTCTTT. It is translated as CASSRWSGVTEAFF.

The V and J genes are TRBV10-3 and TRBJ2-6, with D possibly TRBD2 on 6 matching bases. V lost 2 bases to trimming and J lost 2 bases, with 13 bases between them. Germline-derived CDR1 and CDR2 are ENHRY and SYGVKD. This CDR3 region has 17 residues. For the CDR3, the DNA is TGTGCCATCAGTGAGGCGGGAAGGGGCGCTGGGGCCAACGTCCTGACTTTC. Amino acid sequence: CAISEAGRGAGANVLTF.

This chain joins TRBV7-3 and TRBJ2-5; D may be TRBD2 (6 bases). The germline V and J ends were trimmed by 5 bases and 5 bases, with 18 bases remaining between them. CDR1 and CDR2 from the germline V gene are SGHTA and FQGTGA. The CDR3 consists of 15 residues. CDR3: CASSPLGGARETQYF. CDR3 bases: TGTGCCAGCAGCCCGTTGGGCGGGGCCAGGGAGACCCAGTACTTC.